This T cell receptor (beta chain) was retrieved from a study of beta chain features in type 1 diabetes. Study overall: There was similarity between patients and healthy donors in age, gender and cell yields.

The isolated RNA, all of it, was reverse transcribed, so expressed TCRB transcripts were what got sequenced. Assay used: immunoSEQ multiplex PCR; TCRdb lists only in-frame clones, some missing. The table has about 230,000 clones, 9.6% seen once. Sorted populations were all over 98% pure. Per germline, CDR1 MNHEY and CDR2 SVGAGI. V was pared by 5 bases and J by 1 base, with 8 bases between. The CDR3 sequence is 13 residues long. This clone was seen only a few times. Sequencing used naive CD4+ T cells from blood. The sequence came from a young woman in good health. This chain links TRBV6-5 with TRBJ1-2; D is uncertain. The CDR3 loop reads CASSTGFNYGYTF. The CDR3 DNA reads as TGTGCCAGCAGTACGGGGTTTAACTATGGCTACACCTTC.